One TCR beta chain is described in this entry. Its target is unknown. One end of the junction varies from germline; a read error may be responsible. The sample is drawn from a study of blood T cells in healthy people across ages. Notes on the study in general: The diversity estimates, figures obtained from one million T cells, were considered underestimates.

Germline loops: CDR1 SGHTA, CDR2 FQGNSA. The CDR3 is 15 residues long. For the second PCR, which ran for about 6 to 11 cycles, a sample-barcoded 5' primer and a J-beta primer mix were used. TCRdb reanalysed the 5' RACE reads using MiXCR and keeps one entry per CDR3 protein. The sample has fewer than 950,000 distinct CDR3 sequences, approximately 55% seen once; the top ten hold 41%. The J gene is TRBJ1-2, the V gene TRBV7-2; 8 bases are shared with TRBD1. Sequencing used blood. The origin of this receptor is a man older than 75 in good health. The chain's CDR3 is CASSLAPGGGNGYTF. The CDR3 bases are TGTGCCAGCAGCTTAGCCCCAGGGGGCGGGAATGGTTACACCTTC.